This TCR beta chain is from a study of CD8 T cells in ankylosing spondylitis (dated by TCRdb to about 2017). With respect to the entire study: The study set out to find disease-linked TCR variants by profiling T cell receptor beta repertoires in ankylosing spondylitis patients and healthy donors. The full study cohort comprised roughly 24 ankylosing spondylitis patients and 110 or so healthy donors. Samples of peripheral blood were taken, and for ankylosing spondylitis patients, synovial fluid was collected as well.

Spanning cysteine to phenylalanine, the CDR3 consists of 15 amino acids. Solely the CDR3 DNA is kept, with 45 bases framed from the first base. V is pared back by 4 bases and J by 0 bases, with 13 bases lying between the germline termini. CDR1 is given as SGDLS and CDR2 as YYNGEE, both from the germline V gene. Reads for this sample came from an Illumina HiSeq 2500. Quantitative 5'-RACE with molecular barcodes was used to prepare TCR beta libraries. The original pipeline was this. Disease-linked TCR variants were identified with a new computational method built on a probabilistic model of VDJ rearrangement. The public sequencing data were trimmed at Q25 with fastp and processed into clonotypes with MiXCR by TCRdb, which kept only in-frame beta chains. CDR3 protein sequences are deduplicated, and each keeps its most common genes and DNA. These V and J calls are TCRdb output, not the study's own analysis. The sample includes roughly 300,000 distinct CDR3 sequences, with around 8% observed a single time. The biggest ten clones account for 13% to 15% of the sample.

Summary of the overall study and its limitations: In peripheral blood, the disease-linked clones were found at relatively low frequencies and had a CD8+ phenotype. The disease-linked clones were reported to be significantly enriched in matched synovial fluid samples from ankylosing spondylitis patients. Some motif variants were previously reported in synovial fluid and blood of reactive arthritis patients, suggesting common disease-initiation mechanisms. Blood from ankylosing spondylitis patients appeared to be characterized by a TCR beta motif made up of under ten highly homologous amino acid variants.

This clonotype has more than one count but fewer than ten. Which antigen it targets is not known. Per-nucleotide qualities are absent, and no much larger clonotype sits a single base away. The TCR comes from a male donor with ankylosing spondylitis. The sequence links TRBV9 to TRBJ1-1; the D gene is perhaps TRBD1, on 5 matching bases. The sample taken for sequencing was blood, either unsorted or a sorted T cell fraction (not recorded which). Here is the DNA: TGTGCCAGCAGCTCCGGGGGGATGATGAACACTGAAGCTTTCTTT. Its translation reads: CASSSGGMMNTEAFF.